This TCR beta chain was identified during a study of Ad26.COV2.S vaccination and SARS-CoV-2 variants. Study at large: Donor had been placed in the Ad26.COV2.S arm of the COV1001 trial.

Details on this clone: Its cognate antigen is unknown.

CDR1 SGHDT and CDR2 YYEEEE come from the germline V gene. V shed 4 bases, J shed 4 bases, and the junction held 5 bases outside the gene matches. This CDR3 region has 16 residues. As to treatment: some 20 received Ad26.COV2.S at low or high dose, single or two shots; 5 received placebo; per-sample allocation not given. Sampling occurred on day 63 after the first vaccine or placebo injection. Wuhan-strain SARS-CoV-2 spike was expressed by the Ad26 vector that made up the vaccine. Libraries were prepared by immunoSEQ multiplex PCR; TCRdb keeps only in-frame clonotypes and omits some of them. The data contain approximately 400,000 clones, more than 75% of them singletons. General study findings and limits: Among vaccine recipients, spike-specific TCR breadth exceeded that of placebo recipients. Substantial breadth was reportedly displayed by spike-specific CD8+ and CD4+ T cell responses after vaccination.

This chain connects TRBV5-6 to TRBJ2-1; the match to TRBD2 covers 13 bases. The input for sequencing was peripheral blood, taken in a trial of Ad26.COV2.S vaccine versus placebo. This TCR came from a person aged 18-60 years who received the Ad26.COV2.S COVID-19 vaccine or a placebo. This chain's CDR3 is CASSRGLAGPYNEQFF. The CDR3, as DNA: TGTGCCAGCAGCAGGGGACTAGCGGGACCTTACAATGAGCAGTTCTTC. Filled out from reference TRBV5-6 and TRBJ2-1, the complete variable domain reads DAGVTQSPTHLIKTRGQQVTLRCSPKSGHDTVSWYQQALGQGPQFIFQYYEEEERQRGNFPDRFSGHQFPNYSSELNVNALLLGDSALYLCASSRGLAGPYNEQFFGPGTRLTVL.